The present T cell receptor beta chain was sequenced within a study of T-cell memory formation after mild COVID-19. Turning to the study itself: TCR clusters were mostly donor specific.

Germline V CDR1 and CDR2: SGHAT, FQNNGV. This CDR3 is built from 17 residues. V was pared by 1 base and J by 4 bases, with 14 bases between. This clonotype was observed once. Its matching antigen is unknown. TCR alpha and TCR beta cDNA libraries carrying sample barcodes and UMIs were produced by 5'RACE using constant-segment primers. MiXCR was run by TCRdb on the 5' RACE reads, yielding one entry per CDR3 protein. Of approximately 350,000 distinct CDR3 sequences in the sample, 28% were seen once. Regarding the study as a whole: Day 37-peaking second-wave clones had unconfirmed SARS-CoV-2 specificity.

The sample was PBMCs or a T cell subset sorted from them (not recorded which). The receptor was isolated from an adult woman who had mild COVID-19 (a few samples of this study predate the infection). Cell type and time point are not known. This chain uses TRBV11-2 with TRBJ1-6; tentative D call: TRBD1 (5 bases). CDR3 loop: CASSLGSRERYNSPLHF. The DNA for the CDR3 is TGTGCCAGCAGCTTAGGGTCCAGGGAGAGATATAATTCACCCCTCCACTTT.